These T cell receptor beta chains were read from a single sample in a study of CD4+ T cells in melanoma. TCRdb keeps only in-frame clones here, not all; method: immunoSEQ multiplex PCR. There are 6,600 or so clones in the sample; about 70% occur only once, and roughly a fifth lies in the top ten. Specimen: cells from a culture (not recorded whether cultured in vitro). These receptors all come from a human donor with melanoma. Each CDR3 is given with its conserved first and last residue. The order of the fields is D gene, J gene, V gene, clone size, CDR3 protein, CDR3 DNA. D genes are given only for firm matches. Clone size appears in some rows only: once, few, many, or a class for an expanded clone.

>TRBD2|TRBJ2-2|TRBV3-1/TRBV3-2|NA
CASSQAGLAGNTGELFF
TGTGCCAGCAGCCAAGCGGGGCTAGCGGGGAACACCGGGGAGCTGTTTTTT
>NA|TRBJ2-5|TRBV12-5|NA
CASGLGSGETQYF
TGTGCTAGTGGTTTGGGCAGCGGGGAGACCCAGTACTTC
>NA|TRBJ1-3|TRBV19|NA
CASRDDSSGNTIYF
TGTGCCAGTAGGGACGACAGCTCTGGAAACACCATATATTTT
>NA|TRBJ2-3|TRBV7-9|NA
CAGTDRTPDTQYF
TGTGCCGGCACAGATCGTACACCAGATACGCAGTATTTT
>NA|TRBJ1-2|TRBV5-8|NA
CASSLGVGPGGYTF
TGTGCCAGCAGCTTGGGGGTCGGGCCAGGCGGCTACACCTTC
>NA|TRBJ2-7|TRBV7-8|medium-sized
CASSLQGFYEQYF
TGTGCCAGCAGCTTACAGGGATTCTACGAGCAGTACTTC
>TRBD2|TRBJ2-2|TRBV3-1/TRBV3-2|NA
CASSHAGGVAGELFF
TGTGCCAGCAGCCATGCCGGGGGGGTCGCCGGGGAGCTGTTTTTT
>TRBD1|TRBJ2-3|TRBV5-4|NA
CATVGQGRSDTQYF
TGTGCCACCGTCGGACAGGGTCGTTCAGATACGCAGTATTTT
>TRBD1|TRBJ1-2|TRBV30|NA
CAWNEGQGYGYTF
TGTGCCTGGAATGAAGGACAGGGCTATGGCTACACCTTC
>TRBD1|TRBJ1-5|TRBV16|NA
CASSQGQDGEPQHF
TGTGCCAGCAGCCAAGGACAGGATGGGGAGCCCCAGCATTTT
>TRBD1|TRBJ2-2|TRBV9|NA
CASSPWTGGPGELFF
TGTGCCAGCAGCCCTTGGACAGGGGGCCCCGGGGAGCTGTTTTTT